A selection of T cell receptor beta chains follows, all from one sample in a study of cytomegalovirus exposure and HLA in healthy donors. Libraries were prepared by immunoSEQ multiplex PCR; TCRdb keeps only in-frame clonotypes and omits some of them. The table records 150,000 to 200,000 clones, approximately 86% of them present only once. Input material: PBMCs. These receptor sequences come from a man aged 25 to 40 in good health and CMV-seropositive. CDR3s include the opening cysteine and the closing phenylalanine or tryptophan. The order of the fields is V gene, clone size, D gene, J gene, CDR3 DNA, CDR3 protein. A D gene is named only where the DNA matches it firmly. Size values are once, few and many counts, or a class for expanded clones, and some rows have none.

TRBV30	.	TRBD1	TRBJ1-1	TGTGCCTGGGAGGGACAGGAAAACACTGAAGCTTTCTTT	CAWEGQENTEAFF
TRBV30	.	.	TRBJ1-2	TGTGCCTGGAGTGGGGGGTATGGCTACACCTTC	CAWSGGYGYTF
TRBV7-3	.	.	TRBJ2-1	TGTGCCAGCAGCTTGGCAGGCCATGAGCAGTTCTTC	CASSLAGHEQFF
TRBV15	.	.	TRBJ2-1	TGTGCCACCAGCACTCTAGACAATGAGCAGTTCTTC	CATSTLDNEQFF
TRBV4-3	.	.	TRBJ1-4	TGCGCCAGCAGCCAAGATTGGGGTTTAAATGAAAAACTGTTTTTT	CASSQDWGLNEKLFF
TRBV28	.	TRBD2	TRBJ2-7	TGTGCCAGCAGTCTGCCTCTAGCGGGAGAGGGCGGCGAGCAGTACTTC	CASSLPLAGEGGEQYF
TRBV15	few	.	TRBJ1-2	TGTGCCACCAGCAGCCCAGAAACAGGGAGCTATGGCTACACCTTC	CATSSPETGSYGYTF
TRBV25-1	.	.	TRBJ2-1	TGTGCCAGCAGTGAGGTACCTGAGCAGTTCTTC	CASSEVPEQFF
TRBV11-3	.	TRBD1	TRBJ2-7	TGTGCCAGCAGCTTAGATCGGACAGGTTACCACGAGCAGTACTTC	CASSLDRTGYHEQYF
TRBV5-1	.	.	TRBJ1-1	TGCGCCAGCAGCTTGCAGGGAGCTGAAGCTTTCTTT	CASSLQGAEAFF